This TCR beta chain comes out of a study of CD8+ T cells in alopecia areata. RNA was extracted and reverse transcribed into cDNA as the sequencing template. Produced via immunoSEQ multiplex PCR; TCRdb's table is partial and in-frame only. The sample lists 150,000 or so clones; around half were seen once. Alopecia areata patients provided lesional scalp punch biopsies and peripheral blood, both collected for the study. The TCR comes from a human donor with alopecia areata. Sample: CD8+ T cells sorted from blood, taken at week 0.

The DNA of the CDR3 is TGTGCCAGCAGTTACTCCGGGACAGGGGGCAATGAGCAGTTCTTC. It translates to CASSYSGTGGNEQFF. This sequence joins TRBV6-5 and TRBJ2-1; TRBD1 aligns across 11 bases. Germline CDR1 is MNHEY and CDR2 is SVGAGI. Trimming cost V 0 bases and J 6 bases; bases outside gene matches: 1. The CDR3 runs to 15 residues.